The 12 T cell receptor beta chains below all came from one sample that was sequenced in a study of regulatory T cells in long-lasting Graves disease. Assembly of TCR beta libraries relied on iRepertoire HTBI primers together with Arm-PCR of CDR3 regions. Each CDR3 protein is one row after TCRdb ran MiXCR on the multiplex PCR reads. The sample lists 440,000 or so distinct CDR3 sequences; under 15% were seen once. Time point indicated: newly diagnosed GD, antithyroid drugs for less than 3 months. RNA isolated from PBMCs was used to make the TCR library. The sample also formed part of further work on T cells in Graves' hyperthyroidism and ophthalmopathy.

The sequencing here drew on peripheral blood mononuclear cells (PBMCs), taken at new diagnosis, from a patient treated with antithyroid drugs. The receptors were gathered from a woman in her 30s with Graves disease.

The chain joins TRBV20-1 to TRBJ2-3, with 9 bases identical to TRBD2. The V gene's germline CDR1 is DFQATT and CDR2 SNEGSKA (reference sequence). V was clipped by 2 bases and J by 0 bases; unmatched bases: 9. There are 17 residues in the CDR3. The CDR3 sequence: CSARLMTSGFSTDTQYF. CDR3 in DNA: TGCAGTGCTAGACTCATGACTAGCGGTTTTAGCACAGATACGCAGTATTTT.

This clonotype was counted a few times. This sequence joins TRBV7-6 and TRBJ2-1; 8 bases map to TRBD2. The CDR3 extends over 15 amino acids. Germline trimming cut 2 bases from V and 4 bases from J; bases unmatched to any gene: 4. Germline V gene sequence: CDR1 SGHVS, CDR2 FNYEAQ. CDR3 sequence reads: CASSLITSGYNEQFF. In nucleotides, the CDR3 is TGTGCCAGCAGCTTAATCACTAGCGGTTACAATGAGCAGTTCTTC. The complete variable domain, with remaining parts taken from reference TRBV7-6 and TRBJ2-1, reads GAGVSQSPRYKVTKRGQDVALRCDPISGHVSLYWYRQALGQGPEFLTYFNYEAQQDKSGLPNDRFSAERPEGSISTLTIQRTEQRDSAMYRCASSLITSGYNEQFFGPGTRLTVL.

This clonotype has ten or more counts. This rearrangement joins TRBV12-3 or TRBV12-4 to TRBJ2-7; the D gene is possibly TRBD1 (6 bases). The CDR3 has 12 residues. The V end lost 6 bases, the J end lost 1 base, and 7 bases lay between the germline ends. CDR3 region: CASSGQSYEQYF. DNA of the CDR3: TGTGCCAGCAGCGGACAGTCCTACGAGCAGTACTTC.

This clonotype was counted only a few times. The chain is built from TRBV12-3 or TRBV12-4 and TRBJ1-6; D is uncertain. The germline V and J ends were trimmed by 0 bases and 8 bases, with 11 bases remaining between them. The CDR3 has 15 amino acids. The CDR3 nucleotides read TGTGCCAGCAGTTTAGCTCCAGTTGGGTATTCACCCCTCCACTTT. As protein: CASSLAPVGYSPLHF.

V is TRBV9 and J is TRBJ2-7; the D is unclear. This CDR3 comprises 14 residues. The V end was cut by 0 bases, the J end by 3 bases, with 10 bases between. CDR1 and CDR2 (germline): SGDLS, YYNGEE. CDR3 sequence: CASSVASKDYEQYF. CDR3 sequence (DNA): TGTGCCAGCAGCGTAGCTAGTAAAGACTACGAGCAGTACTTC.

This sequence joins TRBV19 and TRBJ1-5, with TRBD1 as a possible D gene (6 bases). CDR3 size: 13 residues. Trimming pared 9 bases from V and 1 base from J, leaving 10 bases between. CDR1 is LNHDA, CDR2 SQIVND, per germline (reference sequence). Here the CDR3 DNA reads TGTGCCAGAGGGGGTCGGAGCAATCAGCCCCAGCATTTT. Translation: CARGGRSNQPQHF.

This clonotype was counted many times. The V call is TRBV28, the J call TRBJ1-1; the D gene is possibly TRBD1 (5 bases). This CDR3 is built from 14 residues. V gave up 7 bases and J gave up 2 bases, with 14 bases separating them. The V gene's germline CDR1 is MDHEN and CDR2 SYDVKM. The CDR3: CASTTGPGNTEAFF. CDR3 coding DNA: TGTGCCAGCACCACAGGTCCCGGTAACACTGAAGCTTTCTTT.

This clonotype showed up many times. The chain couples TRBV27 to TRBJ1-6; 10 positions agree with TRBD1. Germline loops: CDR1 MNHEY, CDR2 SMNVEV (reference sequence). V trimming: 6 bases; J trimming: 6 bases; junction bases outside the gene matches: 5. The CDR3 runs to 15 residues. Here the CDR3 reads CASSQGTGVNSPLHF. CDR3 DNA sequence: TGTGCCAGCAGCCAGGGGACAGGGGTTAATTCACCCCTCCACTTT.

This clonotype was seen repeatedly, ten times or more. DNA of the CDR3: TGTGCCACCTCCGGAAACGTTGGCGGGTTAAGCTCCTACGAGCAGTACTTC. It is translated as CATSGNVGGLSSYEQYF. The rearrangement joins TRBV18 to TRBJ2-7; tentatively, D is TRBD2 (5 bases). Between the trimmed V and J ends, which lost 10 bases and 0 bases, there was a span of 25 bases. Germline CDR1 and CDR2: KGHSH and LQKENI. This CDR3 spans 17 amino acids.

This clonotype was recorded a few times. The chain recombines TRBV5-1 with TRBJ2-7; 7 bases fit TRBD2. CDR1 is SGHRS and CDR2 is YFSETQ in the germline V gene. With 4 bases clipped from V and 5 bases from J, the junction kept 15 bases outside the gene matches. The CDR3 length is 16 residues. The CDR3: CASSPGLVSTGDEQYF. The CDR3 region has the DNA TGCGCCAGCAGCCCCGGACTAGTCTCCACAGGTGACGAGCAGTACTTC.

This clonotype was recorded at least ten times. The V gene is TRBV28, the J gene TRBJ2-1, with D perhaps TRBD1 (6 bases). The CDR3 runs to 14 residues. V lost 11 bases and J 4 bases, leaving 18 bases between the germline ends. Germline loops: CDR1 MDHEN, CDR2 SYDVKM. This chain's CDR3 is CAESAGQPYNEQFF. CDR3 coding DNA: TGTGCCGAGTCTGCAGGACAGCCGTACAATGAGCAGTTCTTC.

This clonotype has a count of ten or more. The chain has TRBV24-1 and TRBJ1-2; D perhaps matches TRBD1 (5 bases). Germline assignment: CDR1 KGHDR and CDR2 SFDVKD. Deletions cut 5 bases from V and 4 bases from J, with 19 bases between. The CDR3 is made up of 16 amino acids. The CDR3 DNA reads as TGTGCCACCAGTGGCCCGCAGCTTACTGGGGGCTATGGCTACACCTTC. It codes for CATSGPQLTGGYGYTF.